This T cell receptor beta chain is from a study of blood T cell repertoires in COVID-19. Looking at the study overall: Sites in the United States, Italy and Spain provided acute and convalescent COVID-19 samples. The analysed material was cDNA or gDNA that came from T cells, B-cell-depleted T cells, or PBMCs.

This CDR3 comprises 19 residues. Trimming at V came to 2 bases and at J to 0 bases, leaving 12 bases not matched to a gene. Germline values: CDR1 MRHNA, CDR2 SNTAGT. Per the original methods: Nucleated cell counts were estimated from reference gene primer amplification. The repertoire was sequenced with immunoSEQ multiplex PCR; TCRdb's copy has only in-frame clones and lacks some. V and J calls and clone size come straight from that table; D and trimming were deduced from the DNA. The sample contains some 89,000 clones, approximately 87% of which appear only once. The sequenced sample was peripheral blood. The clonotype comes from a human donor in a cohort sampled during active COVID-19. This chain uses TRBV6-4 with TRBJ2-3; 9 positions match TRBD2. The CDR3 DNA is TGTGCCAGCAGTGACCCCGGGGATAGCGGGAGAGCTAGCACAGATACGCAGTATTTT. The encoded protein is CASSDPGDSGRASTDTQYF.